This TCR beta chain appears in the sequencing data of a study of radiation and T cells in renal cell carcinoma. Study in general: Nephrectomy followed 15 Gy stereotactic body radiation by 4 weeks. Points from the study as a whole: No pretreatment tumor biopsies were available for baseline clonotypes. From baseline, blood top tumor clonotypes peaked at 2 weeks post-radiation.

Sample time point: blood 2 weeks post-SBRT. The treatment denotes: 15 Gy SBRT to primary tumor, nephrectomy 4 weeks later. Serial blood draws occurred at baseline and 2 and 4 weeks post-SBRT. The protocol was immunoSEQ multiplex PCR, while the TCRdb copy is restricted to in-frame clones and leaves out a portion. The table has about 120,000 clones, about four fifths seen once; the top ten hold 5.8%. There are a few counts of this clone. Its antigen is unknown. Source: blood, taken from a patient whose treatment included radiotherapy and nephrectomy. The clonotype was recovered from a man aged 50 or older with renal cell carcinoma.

CDR3 DNA sequence: TGTGCCAGCAGCCCCCCTAGTATGGAGCAGTTCTTC. Protein product: CASSPPSMEQFF. This sequence joins TRBV9 and TRBJ2-1; D uncertain. This CDR3 is built from 12 residues. The V gene's germline CDR1 is SGDLS and CDR2 YYNGEE. The ends were cut back, 4 bases at V and 10 bases at J, with 12 bases in the middle.